This T cell receptor delta chain was profiled in a study of gamma-delta chains in newborns, infants, children. Overall study: Innate gammadelta T cells reportedly expand polyclonally right after birth, driven by microbial exposure, per the title.

The germline gives CDR1 GEAIGNYY, CDR2 EKD. The CDR3 has 18 residues. Losses at the gene ends were 7 bases for V and 1 base for J; bases not matched to a gene: 10. TCRdb applied CATT to the reads for clone calling. This table holds about 6,100 delta-chain clones, roughly 2% found once. This clone has a handful of counts. Being one base from a much bigger clone, this may be a read error. The sample carries other DNA sequences with the same CDR3. The chain couples TRDV2 to TRDJ3; 9 bases align to TRDD3. The sequencing sample was made of blood. The clonotype originates from a child who was a newborn, infant or young child, either healthy, febrile or measles-vaccinated (not recorded which). This CDR3 is CACDPLTGGSWDTRQMFF. DNA for the CDR3: TGTGCCTGCGACCCTCTTACTGGGGGATCCTGGGACACCCGACAGATGTTTTTC.